A single sample is the source of the 27 T cell receptor beta chains below, sequenced in a study of CD8 T cells in ankylosing spondylitis. In TCRdb, the 5' RACE reads were re-called with MiXCR into one record per CDR3 protein. The sample records 85,000 to 100,000 distinct CDR3 sequences, about 8.8% being singletons. The sequenced material came from blood, either unsorted or a sorted T cell fraction (not recorded which). These receptors all stem from a male donor with ankylosing spondylitis or in good health (not recorded which).

The chain uses TRBV18 and TRBJ2-1, with 11 positions matching TRBD1. CDR1 is KGHSH and CDR2 is LQKENI in the germline V gene. The CDR3 is made up of 14 amino acids. V was pared by 3 bases and J by 7 bases, with 2 bases of the junction left unmatched. The CDR3 loop is CASSPGTGGNEQFF. As DNA, the CDR3 is TGTGCCAGCTCACCCGGGACAGGGGGAAATGAGCAGTTCTTC. Full variable domain (remainder filled in from reference TRBV18 and TRBJ2-1): NAGVMQNPRHLVRRRGQEARLRCSPMKGHSHVYWYRQLPEEGLKFMVYLQKENIIDESGMPKERFSAEFPKEGPSILRIQQVVRGDSAAYFCASSPGTGGNEQFFGPGTRLTVL.

This clonotype was observed a handful of times. Here the CDR3 reads CASSSGTSGGYQETQYF. CDR3 sequence (DNA): TGCGCCAGCAGCTCCGGGACTAGCGGGGGGTACCAAGAGACCCAGTACTTC. The chain employs TRBV5-1 and TRBJ2-5, with 15 bases matching TRBD2. With 3 bases clipped from V and 0 bases from J, the junction kept 3 bases outside the gene matches. CDR1 and CDR2 (germline): SGHRS, YFSETQ. This CDR3 spans 17 amino acids. The full variable domain, rest sourced from reference TRBV5-1 and TRBJ2-5, is KAGVTQTPRYLIKTRGQQVTLSCSPISGHRSVSWYQQTPGQGLQFLFEYFSETQRNKGNFPGRFSGRQFSNSRSEMNVSTLELGDSALYLCASSSGTSGGYQETQYFGPGTRLLVL.

In its sample, this clonotype was seen many times. This chain connects TRBV5-5 to TRBJ1-2; 7 bases are shared with TRBD1. This CDR3 contains 13 residues. Germline V lookup: CDR1 SGHKS, CDR2 YYEKEE (reference sequence). V lost 4 bases to trimming and J lost 4 bases; unmatched junction nucleotides: 4. In DNA form, the CDR3 reads TGTGCCAGCAGCAGGGACAGCGCCTATGGCTACACCTTC. Its translation: CASSRDSAYGYTF. The full variable domain, rest sourced from reference TRBV5-5 and TRBJ1-2, is DAGVTQSPTHLIKTRGQQVTLRCSPISGHKSVSWYQQVLGQGPQFIFQYYEKEERGRGNFPDRFSARQFPNYSSELNVNALLLGDSALYLCASSRDSAYGYTFGSGTRLTVV.

The V gene is TRBV28, the J gene TRBJ2-5; D remains ambiguous. The V gene's germline CDR1 is MDHEN and CDR2 SYDVKM. Trimming removed 6 bases at V and 2 bases at J, with 10 bases between. This CDR3 region has 13 residues. In nucleotides, the CDR3 is TGTGCCAGCAGCGCTACAGTGCAAGAGACCCAGTACTTC. Amino acids: CASSATVQETQYF. Drawing the rest from reference TRBV28 and TRBJ2-5, the complete variable domain is DVKVTQSSRYLVKRTGEKVFLECVQDMDHENMFWYRQDPGLGLRLIYFSYDVKMKEKGDIPEGYSVSREKKERFSLILESASTNQTSMYLCASSATVQETQYFGPGTRLLVL.

With regard to this clonotype: With a much larger clone just one base away, this may be a read error. The rearrangement uses TRBV2 and TRBJ2-7; a possible D gene is TRBD1 (6 bases). Germline V CDR1 and CDR2: SNHLY, FYNNEI. The CDR3 runs to 14 residues. V was clipped by 10 bases and J by 0 bases, with 16 bases between them. This CDR3 reads CANHRQVSSYEQYF. In DNA form, the CDR3 reads TGTGCCAACCATAGACAGGTGAGCTCCTACGAGCAGTACTTC.

The sample holds a few counts of this clonotype. V gene TRBV5-1 combines with J gene TRBJ2-7, with TRBD1 matching over 7 bases. CDR3 length equals 15 residues. Trimming at V came to 1 base and at J to 1 base, leaving 5 bases not matched to a gene. Germline-derived CDR1 and CDR2 are SGHRS and YFSETQ. CDR3 in amino acids: CASSLSGTASYEQYF. DNA of the CDR3: TGCGCCAGCAGCTTGTCGGGGACAGCATCCTACGAGCAGTACTTC.

This clonotype was counted ten times or more. This chain links TRBV2 with TRBJ2-1, with 11 bases identical to TRBD2. CDR1 is SNHLY, CDR2 FYNNEI, per germline. The V and J ends lost 6 bases and 4 bases, in that order; junction bases with no gene match: 5. CDR3 length: 15 residues. The CDR3 here is CASSLTSGNYNEQFF. CDR3 sequence (DNA): TGTGCCAGCAGCTTGACTAGCGGGAATTACAATGAGCAGTTCTTC. Together with reference TRBV2 and TRBJ2-1, the CDR3 gives the full variable domain: EPEVTQTPSHQVTQMGQEVILRCVPISNHLYFYWYRQILGQKVEFLVSFYNNEISEKSEIFDDQFSVERPDGSNFTLKIRSTKLEDSAMYFCASSLTSGNYNEQFFGPGTRLTVL.

This clonotype occurred many times. The rearrangement uses TRBV18 and TRBJ2-5; 9 nucleotides match TRBD1. J gave up 1 base and V 3 bases, and 6 bases lay outside the gene matches. CDR3 length: 16 residues. Germline V gene sequence: CDR1 KGHSH, CDR2 LQKENI. The CDR3 region has the DNA TGTGCCAGCTCACCGAGACAGGGGGAGTCCCAAGAGACCCAGTACTTC. Translating gives CASSPRQGESQETQYF.

This clonotype was recorded at least ten times. The V gene is TRBV7-3, the J gene TRBJ2-1, with 7 bases that match TRBD2. This CDR3 contains 13 residues. With 3 bases clipped from V and 15 bases from J, the junction kept 11 bases outside the gene matches. Germline loops: CDR1 SGHTA, CDR2 FQGTGA. The CDR3 loop is CASSLGEGLARFF. Written as DNA, the CDR3 is TGTGCCAGCAGCTTGGGGGAGGGGCTAGCTCGGTTCTTC.

This clonotype was recorded many times. The chain joins TRBV20-1 to TRBJ1-5; D unclear. With 0 bases removed from V and 6 bases from J, the gap between germline ends came to 9 bases. This CDR3 comprises 13 residues. Germline CDR1 DFQATT, CDR2 SNEGSKA (reference sequence). The CDR3 nucleotides read TGCAGTGCTAGAGATCCGACGAGTCAGCCCCAGCATTTT. Protein: CSARDPTSQPQHF.

This clonotype was detected only once. At one end, the junction sequence differs from germline, possibly due to a read error. The V and J genes are TRBV3-1 and TRBJ2-1; 8 bases line up with TRBD2. CDR1 is LGHDT and CDR2 is YNNKEL in the germline V gene (reference sequence). The CDR3 totals 18 residues. The CDR3, as DNA: TGTACCAGCAGTTCTCTTTTCTCGGGGGGGAGCTCCTACAATGAGCAGTTCTTC. Its protein product is CTSSSLFSGGSSYNEQFF.

V is TRBV13 and J is TRBJ1-2; 10 bases line up with TRBD1. There are 13 residues in the CDR3. Germline V CDR1 and CDR2: PRHDT, FYEKMQ (reference sequence). V shed 6 bases, J shed 8 bases, and the junction held 6 bases outside the gene matches. The CDR3 DNA reads as TGTGCCAGCAGACGGACAGGGGGGTACGGCTACACCTTC. This gives the protein CASRRTGGYGYTF.

This clonotype was seen ten or more times. CDR3 sequence: CASSQDQSEQYF. CDR3 nucleotides: TGCGCCAGCAGCCAAGATCAGTCCGAGCAGTACTTC. The chain recombines TRBV4-1 with TRBJ2-7; D not resolved. The CDR3 extends over 12 amino acids. The ends were cut back, 0 bases at V and 6 bases at J, with 6 bases in the middle. Per germline, CDR1 MGHRA and CDR2 YSYEKL.

This clonotype was seen only a few times. The chain carries TRBV6-1 and TRBJ2-7; D assignment may be TRBD1 or TRBD2 (5 bases each). Trimming left V 6 bases short and J 7 bases short, with 19 bases between. The CDR3 has 14 amino acids. Germline V gene data show CDR1 as MNHNS and CDR2 as SASEGT. CDR3 nucleotide sequence: TGTGCCAGCAGAGTGGGACGTTCTTCGGGGGAGCAGTACTTC. Translation: CASRVGRSSGEQYF.

This clonotype was observed many times. This chain uses TRBV29-1 with TRBJ2-7; D gene ambiguous. The ends were cut back, 1 base at V and 3 bases at J, with 7 bases in the middle. Germline V lookup: CDR1 SQVTM, CDR2 ANQGSEA. CDR3 length equals 12 residues. This chain's CDR3 is CSVEGRYYEQYF. The DNA of the CDR3 is TGCAGCGTTGAAGGACGGTACTACGAGCAGTACTTC.

This clonotype was detected many times. This chain joins TRBV5-1 and TRBJ2-5; possibly TRBD2 for D (6 bases). The V end was cut by 0 bases, the J end by 0 bases, with 15 bases between. The CDR3 has 17 residues. The germline CDR1 and CDR2 sequences are SGHRS and YFSETQ. This chain's CDR3 is CASSLVGGARNQETQYF. The CDR3, as DNA: TGCGCCAGCAGCTTGGTAGGAGGGGCGAGAAACCAAGAGACCCAGTACTTC.

Ten or more counts support this clonotype. A read error may produce the germline difference seen at one junction end. This chain joins TRBV15 and TRBJ2-1; 7 bases map to TRBD1. The length of the CDR3 is 17 residues. CDR1 is LNHNV and CDR2 is YYDKDF in the germline V gene (reference sequence). The CDR3 DNA sequence: TGTGCCATCAGCAGAGATCTGGAGACAGGGTCCCACAATGAGCAGTTCTTC. As protein: CAISRDLETGSHNEQFF.

This clonotype showed up many times. The chain employs TRBV11-2 and TRBJ2-7; D not resolved. This CDR3 has 17 residues. From germline, CDR1 is SGHAT and CDR2 FQNNGV. V was clipped by 5 bases and J by 4 bases, with 24 bases between them. This chain's CDR3 is CASSHLPSEPTVYEQYF. In nucleotides, the CDR3 is TGTGCCAGCAGCCATCTACCTTCCGAGCCTACCGTGTACGAGCAGTACTTC.

This clonotype has only a few counts. This rearrangement joins TRBV19 to TRBJ1-2, with 9 bases fitting TRBD1. CDR1 LNHDA and CDR2 SQIVND come from the germline V gene (reference sequence). V was pared by 2 bases and J by 6 bases, with 7 bases of the junction left unmatched. This CDR3 spans 15 amino acids. For the CDR3, the DNA is TGTGCCAGTAGTATAACCGGGACAGGGAAGGATGGCTACACCTTC. Amino acids: CASSITGTGKDGYTF.

Regarding this clonotype: A much larger clone is a single base away; this may be a read error. CDR3: CVSSPSHEQFF. The CDR3 region has the DNA TGTGTCAGCAGCCCGTCCCATGAGCAGTTCTTC. The rearrangement links TRBV25-1 to TRBJ2-1, with unresolved D. The length of the CDR3 is 11 residues. In germline, CDR1 is MGHDK, CDR2 SYGVNS.

In its sample, this clonotype was seen many times. The chain combines TRBV2 with TRBJ2-5; D unclear. The CDR3 totals 15 residues. Germline CDR1 and CDR2: SNHLY and FYNNEI. V was cut by 6 bases and J by 4 bases, with 18 bases left in between. In DNA form, the CDR3 reads TGTGCCAGCAGCATGGCTCGACGTCAGGCAGAGACCCAGTACTTC. It is translated as CASSMARRQAETQYF.

This clonotype was picked up many times. The chain employs TRBV6-2 or TRBV6-3 and TRBJ2-1; weak D call: TRBD2 (6 bases). CDR1 and CDR2 (germline): MNHEY, SVGEGT. The length of the CDR3 is 15 residues. Deletions cut 8 bases from V and 4 bases from J, with 18 bases between. The CDR3 spells CASGGDLVGYNEQFF. The CDR3 DNA is TGTGCCAGCGGAGGGGACCTGGTGGGTTACAATGAGCAGTTCTTC.

This clonotype was recorded at least ten times. This rearrangement joins TRBV5-1 to TRBJ2-1; 9 bases line up with TRBD1. The V gene end was trimmed by 3 bases and the J gene end by 0 bases; junction bases not matched to a gene: 10. Per the germline V gene, CDR1 is SGHRS and CDR2 is YFSETQ. The CDR3 sequence is 18 residues long. The CDR3: CASSSADRGDSSYNEQFF. The CDR3 DNA sequence: TGCGCCAGCAGCTCTGCGGACAGGGGTGATAGCTCCTACAATGAGCAGTTCTTC.

This clonotype was observed many times. The CDR3 DNA follows: TGCGCCAGCAGCTTGGAAGGGGGACAGCCCCAGCATTTT. This encodes CASSLEGGQPQHF. This sequence joins TRBV5-1 and TRBJ1-5, with a weak D call TRBD1 (6 bases). This CDR3 comprises 13 residues. The V and J ends lost 0 bases and 7 bases respectively, with 8 bases between them. Germline V CDR1 and CDR2: SGHRS, YFSETQ.

This clonotype was picked up many times. V is TRBV29-1 and J is TRBJ2-5; 9 nucleotides line up with TRBD2. The V segment lost 0 bases and the J segment 4 bases; nucleotides outside the gene matches: 18. CDR3 length: 19 residues. Germline assignment: CDR1 SQVTM and CDR2 ANQGSEA. The CDR3 DNA reads TGCAGCGTTGAAGATTGGAGGCGCGGGGGGGGCAGGGGCGGAGAGACCCAGTACTTC. As protein: CSVEDWRRGGGRGGETQYF.

Notes on this clonotype: A much larger clone differs from this one at a single base, so this may be a read error. This sequence joins TRBV18 and TRBJ2-5, with TRBD2 matching over 13 bases. CDR1 and CDR2 from the germline V gene are KGHSH and LQKENI. The CDR3 contains 18 residues. The V segment lost 4 bases and the J segment 2 bases; nucleotides outside the gene matches: 10. CDR3 sequence: CASSLTSGGPTLQETQYF. The CDR3 region has the DNA TGTGCCAGCTCACTGACTAGCGGGGGGCCAACCCTTCAAGAGACCCAGTACTTC.

V gene TRBV19 combines with J gene TRBJ2-7; D gene ambiguous. Germline CDR1 is LNHDA and CDR2 is SQIVND (reference sequence). The CDR3 extends over 11 amino acids. The V end was cut by 1 base, the J end by 4 bases, with 2 bases between. CDR3 in amino acids: CASSIGYEQYF. The CDR3 nucleotides read TGTGCCAGTAGTATAGGGTACGAGCAGTACTTC. Full variable domain (outside the CDR3, taken from reference TRBV19 and TRBJ2-7): DGGITQSPKYLFRKEGQNVTLSCEQNLNHDAMYWYRQDPGQGLRLIYYSQIVNDFQKGDIAEGYSVSREKKESFPLTVTSAQKNPTAFYLCASSIGYEQYFGPGTRLTVT.